The sequence of this T cell receptor beta chain was determined in a study of regulatory T cells in long-lasting Graves disease. Researchers made TCR beta libraries by using iRepertoire HTBI primers and running Arm-PCR on CDR3 regions. TCRdb fed the multiplex PCR reads into MiXCR, producing one record per CDR3 protein. Of around 250,000 distinct CDR3 sequences listed, around a sixth are singletons. A note on this clonotype: Its antigen is currently unknown.

V trimming: 5 bases; J trimming: 3 bases; junction bases outside the gene matches: 9. This CDR3 region has 16 residues. Germline-derived CDR1 and CDR2 are SGHTA and FQGNSA. Study-level results: New patients shared roughly 1,000 public clonotypes, fewer than the approximately 2,500 shared by persistent patients.

Time point noted: newly diagnosed GD, antithyroid drugs for less than 3 months. From PBMCs, RNA was extracted and then used to make the TCR library. This sample also belongs to another study, concerning T cells in Graves' hyperthyroidism and ophthalmopathy. That work states: The HTBI set primed first-round TCR CDR3 RT-PCR. Most clonotypes that expanded in the thyroid above 0.001 also showed up in blood. Ophthalmopathy prediction by the model preceded onset by a median roughly 6 months.

This TCR derives from a woman aged 25-40 years with Graves disease. The sequenced sample was peripheral blood mononuclear cells (PBMCs), obtained at new diagnosis, from a patient treated with antithyroid drugs. The chain carries TRBV7-2 and TRBJ1-1; 10 positions match TRBD1. CDR3 sequence (DNA): TGTGCCAGCAGCCCCTTCGGGACAGGGGTTGACACTGAAGCTTTCTTT. Translated, it gives CASSPFGTGVDTEAFF.